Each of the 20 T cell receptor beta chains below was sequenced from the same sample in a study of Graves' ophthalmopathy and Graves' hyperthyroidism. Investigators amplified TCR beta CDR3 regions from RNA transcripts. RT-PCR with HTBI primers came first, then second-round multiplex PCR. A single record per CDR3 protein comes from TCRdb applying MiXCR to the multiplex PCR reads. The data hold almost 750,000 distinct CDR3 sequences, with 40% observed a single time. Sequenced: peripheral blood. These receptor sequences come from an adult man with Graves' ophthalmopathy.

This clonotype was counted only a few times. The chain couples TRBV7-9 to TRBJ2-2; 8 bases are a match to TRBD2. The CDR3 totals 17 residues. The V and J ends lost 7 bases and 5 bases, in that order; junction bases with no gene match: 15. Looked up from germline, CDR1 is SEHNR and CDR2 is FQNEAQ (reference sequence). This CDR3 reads CASTEPVAGGGTGELFF. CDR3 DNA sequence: TGTGCCAGCACAGAACCCGTCGCGGGAGGTGGGACCGGGGAGCTGTTTTTT.

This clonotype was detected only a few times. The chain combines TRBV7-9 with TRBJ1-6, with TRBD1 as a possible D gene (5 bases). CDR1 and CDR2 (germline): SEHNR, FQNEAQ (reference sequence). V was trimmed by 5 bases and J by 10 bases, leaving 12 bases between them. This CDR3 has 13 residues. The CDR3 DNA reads TGTGCCAGCAGCCCGACAGAGCAATCACCCCTCCACTTT. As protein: CASSPTEQSPLHF.

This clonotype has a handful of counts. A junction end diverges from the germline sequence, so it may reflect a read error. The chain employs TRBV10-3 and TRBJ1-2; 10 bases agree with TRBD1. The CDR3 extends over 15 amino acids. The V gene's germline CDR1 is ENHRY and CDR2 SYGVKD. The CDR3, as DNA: TGTGCCAGCAGTGCCGCCGGGACAGGGGCCTATGGCTACACCTTC. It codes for CASSAAGTGAYGYTF.

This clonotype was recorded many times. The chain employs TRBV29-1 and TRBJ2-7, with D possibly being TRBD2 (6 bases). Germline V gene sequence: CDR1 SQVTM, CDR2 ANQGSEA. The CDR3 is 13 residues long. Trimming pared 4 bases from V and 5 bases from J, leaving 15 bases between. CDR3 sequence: CSVAYGTSDEQYF. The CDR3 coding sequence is TGCAGCGTTGCGTACGGGACTTCCGACGAGCAGTACTTC.

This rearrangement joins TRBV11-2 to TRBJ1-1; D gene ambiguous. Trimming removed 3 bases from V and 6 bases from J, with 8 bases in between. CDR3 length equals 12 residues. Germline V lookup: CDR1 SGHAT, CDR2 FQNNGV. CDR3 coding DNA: TGTGCCAGCAGCTTTTCGGGCGCTGAAGCTTTCTTT. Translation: CASSFSGAEAFF. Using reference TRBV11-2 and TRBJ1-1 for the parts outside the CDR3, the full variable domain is EAGVAQSPRYKIIEKRQSVAFWCNPISGHATLYWYQQILGQGPKLLIQFQNNGVVDDSQLPKDRFSAERLKGVDSTLKIQPAKLEDSAVYLCASSFSGAEAFFGQGTRLTVV.

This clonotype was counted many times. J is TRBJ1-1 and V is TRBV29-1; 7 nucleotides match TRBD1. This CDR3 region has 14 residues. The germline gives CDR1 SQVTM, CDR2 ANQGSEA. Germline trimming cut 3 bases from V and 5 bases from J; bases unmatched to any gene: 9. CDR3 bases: TGCAGCGTTGAGGAGCGGACAGGCGGGACTGAAGCTTTCTTT. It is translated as CSVEERTGGTEAFF.

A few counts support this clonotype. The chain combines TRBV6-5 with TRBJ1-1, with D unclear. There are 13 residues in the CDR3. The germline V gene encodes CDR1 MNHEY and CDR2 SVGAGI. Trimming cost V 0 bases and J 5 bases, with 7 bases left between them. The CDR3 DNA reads TGTGCCAGCAGTTACTCCTTGGGGACTGAAGCTTTCTTT. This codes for CASSYSLGTEAFF.

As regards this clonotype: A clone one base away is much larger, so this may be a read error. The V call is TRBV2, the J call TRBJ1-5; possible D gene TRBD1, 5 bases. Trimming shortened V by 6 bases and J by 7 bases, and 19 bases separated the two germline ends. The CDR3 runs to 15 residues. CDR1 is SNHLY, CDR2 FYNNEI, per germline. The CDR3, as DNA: TGTGCCAGCAGCGACGGGGCAGCTAGAAAACAGCCCCAGCATTTT. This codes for CASSDGAARKQPQHF.

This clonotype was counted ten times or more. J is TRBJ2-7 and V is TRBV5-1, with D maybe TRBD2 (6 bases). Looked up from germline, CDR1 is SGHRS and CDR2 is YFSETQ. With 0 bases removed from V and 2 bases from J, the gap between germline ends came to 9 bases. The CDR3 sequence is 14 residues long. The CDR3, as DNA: TGCGCCAGCAGCTTGGTTAGCGGTCCCTACGAGCAGTACTTC. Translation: CASSLVSGPYEQYF.

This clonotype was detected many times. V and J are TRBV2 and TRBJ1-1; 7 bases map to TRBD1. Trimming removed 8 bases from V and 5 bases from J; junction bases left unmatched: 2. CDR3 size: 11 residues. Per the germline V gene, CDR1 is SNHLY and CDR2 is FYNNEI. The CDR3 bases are TGTGCCAGCCAGGGGGGAACTGAAGCTTTCTTT. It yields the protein CASQGGTEAFF.

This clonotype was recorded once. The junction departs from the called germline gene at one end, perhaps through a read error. CDR3 sequence: CASSYSGVGTTIYF. CDR3 bases: TGTGCCAGCAGCTATAGCGGGGTTGGAACCACCATATATTTT. The gene calls are TRBV7-9 and TRBJ1-3; D is unresolved. Germline lookup yields CDR1 SEHNR and CDR2 FQNEAQ (reference sequence). CDR3 length equals 14 residues.

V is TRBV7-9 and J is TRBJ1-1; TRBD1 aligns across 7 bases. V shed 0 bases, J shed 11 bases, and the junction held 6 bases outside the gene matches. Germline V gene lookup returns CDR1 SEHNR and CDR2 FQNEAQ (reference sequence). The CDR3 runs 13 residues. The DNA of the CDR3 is TGTGCCAGCAGCTTAGCGGGCATAGGGGGCGCTTTCTTT. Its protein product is CASSLAGIGGAFF.

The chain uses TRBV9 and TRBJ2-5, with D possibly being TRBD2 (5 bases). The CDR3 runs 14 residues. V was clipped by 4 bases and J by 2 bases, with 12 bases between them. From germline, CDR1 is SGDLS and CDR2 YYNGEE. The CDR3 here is CASSQAVLQETQYF. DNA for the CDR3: TGTGCCAGCAGCCAAGCGGTCTTACAAGAGACCCAGTACTTC.

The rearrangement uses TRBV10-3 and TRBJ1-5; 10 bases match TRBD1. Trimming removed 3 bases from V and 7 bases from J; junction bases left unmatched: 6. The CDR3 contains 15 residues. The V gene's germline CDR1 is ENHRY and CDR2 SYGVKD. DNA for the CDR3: TGTGCCATCAGTGAACTACGGACAGGGGGACAGCCCCAGCATTTT. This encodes CAISELRTGGQPQHF.

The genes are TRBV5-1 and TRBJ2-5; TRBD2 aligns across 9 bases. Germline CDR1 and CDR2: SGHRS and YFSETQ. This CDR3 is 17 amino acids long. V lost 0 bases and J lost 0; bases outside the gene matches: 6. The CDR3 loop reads CASSLVASGAYQETQYF. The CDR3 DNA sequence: TGCGCCAGCAGCTTGGTGGCTAGCGGGGCCTACCAAGAGACCCAGTACTTC.

CDR3 coding DNA: TGTGCCAGCTCACCGTCAGGGGGCAACTCTAACTATGGCTACACCTTC. Translating gives CASSPSGGNSNYGYTF. J is TRBJ1-2 and V is TRBV25-1; 8 bases match TRBD1. Germline V gives CDR1 MGHDK, CDR2 SYGVNS. This CDR3 is 16 amino acids long. V shed 8 bases and J 0 bases; nucleotides not matched to a gene: 11.

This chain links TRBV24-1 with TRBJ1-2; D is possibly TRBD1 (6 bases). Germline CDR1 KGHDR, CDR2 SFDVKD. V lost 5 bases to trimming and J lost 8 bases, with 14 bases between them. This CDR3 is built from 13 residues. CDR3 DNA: TGTGCCACCAGTGGTTGGGGGGCTGACGGCTACACCTTC. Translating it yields CATSGWGADGYTF.

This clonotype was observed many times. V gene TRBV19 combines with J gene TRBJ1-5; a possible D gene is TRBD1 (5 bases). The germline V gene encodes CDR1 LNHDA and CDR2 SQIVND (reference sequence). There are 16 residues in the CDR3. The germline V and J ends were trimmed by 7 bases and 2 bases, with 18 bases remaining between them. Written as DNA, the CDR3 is TGTGCCAGTACCCGGAAAGACAGTTGGCGCAATCAGCCCCAGCATTTT. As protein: CASTRKDSWRNQPQHF. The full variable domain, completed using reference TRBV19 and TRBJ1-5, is DGGITQSPKYLFRKEGQNVTLSCEQNLNHDAMYWYRQDPGQGLRLIYYSQIVNDFQKGDIAEGYSVSREKKESFPLTVTSAQKNPTAFYLCASTRKDSWRNQPQHFGDGTRLSIL.

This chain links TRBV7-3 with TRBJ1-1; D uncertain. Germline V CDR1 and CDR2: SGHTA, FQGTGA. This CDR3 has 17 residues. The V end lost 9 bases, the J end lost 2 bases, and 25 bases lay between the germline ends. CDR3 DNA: TGTGCCAGTAGCAGTAATAAGTCCACACCCATCAACACTGAAGCTTTCTTT. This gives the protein CASSSNKSTPINTEAFF. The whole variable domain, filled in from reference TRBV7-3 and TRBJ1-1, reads GAGVSQTPSNKVTEKGKYVELRCDPISGHTALYWYRQSLGQGPEFLIYFQGTGAADDSGLPNDRFFAVRPEGSVSTLKIQRTERGDSAVYLCASSSNKSTPINTEAFFGQGTRLTVV.

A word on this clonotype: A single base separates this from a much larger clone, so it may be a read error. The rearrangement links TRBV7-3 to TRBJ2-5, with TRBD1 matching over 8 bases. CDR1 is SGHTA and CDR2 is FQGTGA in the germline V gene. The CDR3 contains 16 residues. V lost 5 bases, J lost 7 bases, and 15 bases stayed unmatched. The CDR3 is CASSLRRQGFGGTQYF. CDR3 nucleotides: TGTGCCAGCAGCCTACGACGACAGGGGTTTGGAGGGACCCAGTACTTC.